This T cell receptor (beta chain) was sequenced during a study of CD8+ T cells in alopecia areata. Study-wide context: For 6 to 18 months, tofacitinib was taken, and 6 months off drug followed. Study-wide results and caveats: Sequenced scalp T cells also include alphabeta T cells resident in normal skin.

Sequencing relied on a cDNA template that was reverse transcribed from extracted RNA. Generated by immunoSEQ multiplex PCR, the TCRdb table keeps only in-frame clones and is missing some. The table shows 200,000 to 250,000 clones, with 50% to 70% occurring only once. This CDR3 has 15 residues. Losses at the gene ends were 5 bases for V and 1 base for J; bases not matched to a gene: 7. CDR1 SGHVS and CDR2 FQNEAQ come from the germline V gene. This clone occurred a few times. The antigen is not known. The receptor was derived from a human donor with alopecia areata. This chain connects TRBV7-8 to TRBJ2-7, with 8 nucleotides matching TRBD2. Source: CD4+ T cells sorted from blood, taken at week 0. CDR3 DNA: TGTGCCAGCAGCCCGAGCGGGAGACTGTCCTACGAGCAGTACTTC. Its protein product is CASSPSGRLSYEQYF.